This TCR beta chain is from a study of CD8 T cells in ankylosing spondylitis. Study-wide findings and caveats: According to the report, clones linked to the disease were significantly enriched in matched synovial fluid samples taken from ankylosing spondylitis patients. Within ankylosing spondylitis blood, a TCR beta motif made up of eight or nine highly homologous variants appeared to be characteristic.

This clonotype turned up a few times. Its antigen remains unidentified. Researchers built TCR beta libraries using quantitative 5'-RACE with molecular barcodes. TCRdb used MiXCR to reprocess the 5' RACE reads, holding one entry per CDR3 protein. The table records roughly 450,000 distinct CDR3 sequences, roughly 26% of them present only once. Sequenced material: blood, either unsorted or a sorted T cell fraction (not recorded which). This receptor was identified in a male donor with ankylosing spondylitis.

CDR3: CASSFGPGAGAADTQYF. CDR3 DNA sequence: TGCGCCAGCAGCTTCGGACCCGGGGCGGGAGCCGCAGATACGCAGTATTTT. V gene TRBV5-1 combines with J gene TRBJ2-3; 7 bases align to TRBD2. After removal of 2 bases from V and 4 bases from J, the junction contained 13 bases not matched to a gene. This CDR3 is 17 amino acids long. CDR1 and CDR2 from the germline V gene are SGHRS and YFSETQ. The entire variable domain, with the rest obtained from reference TRBV5-1 and TRBJ2-3, is as follows: KAGVTQTPRYLIKTRGQQVTLSCSPISGHRSVSWYQQTPGQGLQFLFEYFSETQRNKGNFPGRFSGRQFSNSRSEMNVSTLELGDSALYLCASSFGPGAGAADTQYFGPGTRLTVL.